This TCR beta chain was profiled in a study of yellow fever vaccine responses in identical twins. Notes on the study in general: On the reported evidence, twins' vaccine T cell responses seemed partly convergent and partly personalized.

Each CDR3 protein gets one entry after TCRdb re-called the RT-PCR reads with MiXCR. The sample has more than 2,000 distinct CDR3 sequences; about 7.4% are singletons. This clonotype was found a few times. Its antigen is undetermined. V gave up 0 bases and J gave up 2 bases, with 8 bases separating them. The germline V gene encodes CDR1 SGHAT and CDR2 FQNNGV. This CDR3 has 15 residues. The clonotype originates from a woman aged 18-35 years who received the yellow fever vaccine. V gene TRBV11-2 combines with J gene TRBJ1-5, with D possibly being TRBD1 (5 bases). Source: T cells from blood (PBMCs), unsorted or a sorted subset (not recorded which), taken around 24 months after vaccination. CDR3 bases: TGTGCCAGCAGCTTAGAAGGCAGGGGCAATCAGCCCCAGCATTTT. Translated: CASSLEGRGNQPQHF.